Described below is a single T cell receptor (beta chain) sequence and its context. Naive CD8 cells lacked CD45RO, underwent positive selection for CCR7 and left out terminally differentiated effector memory CD45RA+ cells. This entry is derived from a study of shared clonotypes between healthy human individuals. Assay used: immunoSEQ multiplex PCR; TCRdb lists only in-frame clones, some missing. The table lists about 2.1 million clones, around 95% of them singletons, with 1.5% to 2% in the top ten. Per the germline V gene, CDR1 is LNHDA and CDR2 is SQIVND (reference sequence). The CDR3 runs 16 residues. V gave up 0 bases and J gave up 3 bases, with 12 bases separating them.

This clonotype originated in a man aged 18-30 years in good health. Some clones in this sample may be carry-over from other donors' samples. Sequenced input: naive CD8+ T cells from PBMCs. The chain carries TRBV19 and TRBJ1-5, with D unclear. CDR3 region: CASSIDHLGNNQPQHF. The CDR3 region has the DNA TGTGCCAGTAGTATAGATCATTTGGGAAACAATCAGCCCCAGCATTTT.